The 20 T cell receptor beta chains in this list originate from one sample, sequenced in a study of response to subunit inactivated influenza vaccine. TCRdb fed the RT-PCR reads into MiXCR, producing one record per CDR3 protein. The sample carries more than 400,000 distinct CDR3 sequences, roughly 9.8% recorded once. The source was PBMCs from blood, collected about 6 weeks after vaccination. Source of these receptors: a man aged 50 to 60 who received an inactivated influenza vaccine.

This clonotype was detected a few times. The chain has TRBV7-3 and TRBJ2-7, with D maybe TRBD2 (6 bases). This CDR3 is 16 amino acids long. V lost 0 bases to trimming and J lost 6 bases, with 18 bases between them. Per germline, CDR1 SGHTA and CDR2 FQGTGA. CDR3 region: CASSLTPDKSGFEQYF. The DNA for the CDR3 is TGTGCCAGCAGCTTAACTCCAGACAAAAGCGGGTTCGAGCAGTACTTC.

This clonotype was observed a few times. V gene TRBV28 combines with J gene TRBJ2-5; TRBD1 or TRBD2 may be the D gene (5 bases each). CDR1 is MDHEN and CDR2 is SYDVKM in the germline V gene. The CDR3 sequence is 15 residues long. V lost 3 bases and J 5 bases, leaving 16 bases between the germline ends. CDR3 bases: TGTGCCAGCAGTTTGGGGACGGTAGTTAGTGAGACCCAGTACTTC. Translation gives CASSLGTVVSETQYF.

There are many counts of this clonotype. The chain recombines TRBV29-1 with TRBJ2-7; D is uncertain. Looked up from germline, CDR1 is SQVTM and CDR2 is ANQGSEA. The V end was cut by 4 bases, the J end by 3 bases, with 13 bases between. CDR3 size: 13 residues. The CDR3 DNA reads TGCAGCGTTGTTGACAATACGGTCTACGAGCAGTACTTC. It specifies CSVVDNTVYEQYF.

This clonotype was recorded a few times. The CDR3 sequence is CASSAPQPDGNGNRYEQYF. The CDR3 DNA is TGTGCCAGCAGCGCGCCGCAACCTGACGGCAATGGTAACCGATACGAGCAGTACTTC. This chain connects TRBV5-6 to TRBJ2-7; unclear D gene. This CDR3 contains 19 residues. V gave up 4 bases and J gave up 4 bases, with 30 bases separating them. Looked up from germline, CDR1 is SGHDT and CDR2 is YYEEEE. Drawing the rest from reference TRBV5-6 and TRBJ2-7, the complete variable domain is DAGVTQSPTHLIKTRGQQVTLRCSPKSGHDTVSWYQQALGQGPQFIFQYYEEEERQRGNFPDRFSGHQFPNYSSELNVNALLLGDSALYLCASSAPQPDGNGNRYEQYFGPGTRLTVT.

The chain combines TRBV28 with TRBJ2-7; D uncertain. V was trimmed by 2 bases and J by 7 bases, leaving 12 bases between them. The CDR3 is 13 residues long. Germline assignment: CDR1 MDHEN and CDR2 SYDVKM. The DNA for the CDR3 is TGTGCCAGCAGTTTAAAGGCGCCCCCAGAGCAGTACTTC. Encoded protein: CASSLKAPPEQYF.

The chain uses TRBV29-1 and TRBJ2-7, with D perhaps given as TRBD1 or TRBD2 (6 bases each). Trimming stripped 3 bases from V and 4 bases from J, with 10 bases between. The CDR3 contains 12 residues. Per the germline V gene, CDR1 is SQVTM and CDR2 is ANQGSEA. The CDR3 coding sequence is TGCAGCGTTGACCAGGGGACTTACGAGCAGTACTTC. It translates to CSVDQGTYEQYF.

This sequence joins TRBV2 and TRBJ1-4, with 7 bases lining up with TRBD1. This CDR3 is built from 17 residues. Germline values: CDR1 SNHLY, CDR2 FYNNEI. J lost 7 bases, V lost 6 bases, and 17 bases had no gene match. CDR3 sequence: CASRANRDSLSGEKLFF. The CDR3 DNA is TGTGCCAGCAGGGCAAACCGGGACAGCCTCAGCGGTGAAAAACTGTTTTTT.

This clonotype was found a few times. This rearrangement joins TRBV24-1 to TRBJ2-3; TRBD1 might be the D (6 bases). Trimming took off 4 bases at V and 2 bases at J, with 21 bases between the two ends. The CDR3 extends over 18 amino acids. The germline gives CDR1 KGHDR, CDR2 SFDVKD. The CDR3 sequence: CATSDSTGTPRTTDTQYF. The CDR3 nucleotides read TGTGCCACCAGTGACTCAACCGGGACACCACGTACCACAGATACGCAGTATTTT.

The chain links TRBV29-1 to TRBJ2-5; TRBD1 or TRBD2 may be the D gene (5 bases each). This CDR3 region has 18 residues. The germline CDR1 and CDR2 sequences are SQVTM and ANQGSEA. Trimming cost V 0 bases and J 3 bases, with 23 bases left between them. The CDR3 DNA sequence: TGCAGCGTTGAAGATCTGGCGATGGGGGTCGGCTTGGAAGAGACCCAGTACTTC. Its protein product is CSVEDLAMGVGLEETQYF.

Only a few counts were recorded for this clonotype. The rearrangement uses TRBV29-1 and TRBJ2-5; D remains ambiguous. With 6 bases removed from V and 3 bases from J, the gap between germline ends came to 5 bases. CDR1 and CDR2 from the germline V gene are SQVTM and ANQGSEA. This CDR3 has 10 amino acids. CDR3 coding DNA: TGCAGCGTGGTCAAAGAGACCCAGTACTTC. Its translation is CSVVKETQYF.

This clonotype turned up a few times. V usage is TRBV5-1 and J usage is TRBJ1-2, with D possibly being TRBD1 (6 bases). The CDR3 covers 13 residues. With 0 bases removed from V and 8 bases from J, the gap between germline ends came to 11 bases. In germline, CDR1 is SGHRS, CDR2 YFSETQ. CDR3 DNA: TGCGCCAGCAGCTTGGGGACAGCAAGAGGCTACACCTTC. Translation gives CASSLGTARGYTF. Full variable domain (missing parts from reference TRBV5-1 and TRBJ1-2): KAGVTQTPRYLIKTRGQQVTLSCSPISGHRSVSWYQQTPGQGLQFLFEYFSETQRNKGNFPGRFSGRQFSNSRSEMNVSTLELGDSALYLCASSLGTARGYTFGSGTRLTVV.

The genes are TRBV6-2 or TRBV6-3 and TRBJ2-2, with 12 positions matching TRBD2. Germline CDR1 MNHEY, CDR2 SVGEGT. Trimming took 6 bases from V and 6 from J; bases not matched to a gene: 5. The CDR3 length is 15 residues. The CDR3 spells CASRTSGSYSGELFF. CDR3 sequence (DNA): TGTGCCAGCAGGACTAGCGGGAGTTATTCCGGGGAGCTGTTTTTT.

This sequence joins TRBV5-1 and TRBJ1-1; 7 nucleotides agree with TRBD1. CDR3 size: 14 residues. V trimming: 3 bases; J trimming: 4 bases; junction bases outside the gene matches: 6. The germline V gene encodes CDR1 SGHRS and CDR2 YFSETQ. CDR3 amino acids: CASSSQGQSTEAFF. In nucleotides, the CDR3 is TGCGCCAGCAGCTCACAGGGGCAGAGCACTGAAGCTTTCTTT.

The V gene is TRBV12-3 or TRBV12-4, the J gene TRBJ1-2, with D unclear. This CDR3 region has 13 residues. The V end was cut by 1 base, the J end by 6 bases, with 9 bases between. CDR3 sequence: CASSLGRPNGYTF. In nucleotides, the CDR3 is TGTGCCAGCAGTTTAGGACGGCCTAATGGCTACACCTTC.

This clonotype has just a few counts. The V call is TRBV10-2, the J call TRBJ2-7; 10 bases are shared with TRBD2. Trimming at V came to 3 bases and at J to 5 bases, leaving 4 bases not matched to a gene. Per germline, CDR1 WSHSY and CDR2 SAAADI. This CDR3 comprises 14 residues. Here the CDR3 DNA reads TGCGCCAGCAGTGATCTAGCGGGGGCAGACGAGCAGTACTTC. Translated: CASSDLAGADEQYF.

This clonotype was detected a few times. V usage is TRBV7-6 and J usage is TRBJ2-7; D may be TRBD1 (6 bases). There are 14 residues in the CDR3. Germline CDR1 is SGHVS and CDR2 is FNYEAQ. V dropped 5 bases and J dropped 2 bases, with 13 bases sitting between them. CDR3 coding DNA: TGTGCCAGCAGCGCGCCGGGACAAACCTACGAGCAGTACTTC. Its protein is CASSAPGQTYEQYF.

This clonotype was counted only a few times. CDR3 loop: CASSLEGTVASYEQYF. In DNA form, the CDR3 reads TGTGCCAGCAGCTTAGAGGGGACGGTAGCTTCCTACGAGCAGTACTTC. This rearrangement joins TRBV7-2 to TRBJ2-7; the D call may be TRBD1 or TRBD2 (5 bases each). The CDR3 consists of 16 residues. CDR1 and CDR2 from the germline V gene are SGHTA and FQGNSA. V shed 1 base and J shed 1 base, with 14 bases lying between them.

J is TRBJ2-2 and V is TRBV12-3 or TRBV12-4, with no clear D. The CDR3 loop spans 14 amino acids. The V end was cut by 7 bases, the J end by 1 base, with 10 bases between. CDR3 bases: TGTGCCAGCATCCCGGACCAGAACACCGGGGAGCTGTTTTTT. Translating gives CASIPDQNTGELFF.

The CDR3 region has the DNA TGTGCCATCAGTGAAAAGCGATTTGGCTCCTACGAGCAGTACTTC. Protein sequence: CAISEKRFGSYEQYF. This chain joins TRBV10-3 and TRBJ2-7, with D unclear. The V end lost 3 bases, the J end lost 0 bases, and 12 bases lay between the germline ends. This CDR3 is 15 amino acids long. Germline V gives CDR1 ENHRY, CDR2 SYGVKD.

In this sample, this clonotype turned up many times. The V gene is TRBV7-9, the J gene TRBJ2-1; TRBD2 agrees at 10 bases. CDR3 size: 15 residues. The V segment lost 2 bases and the J segment 7 bases; nucleotides outside the gene matches: 5. CDR1 and CDR2 (germline): SEHNR, FQNEAQ (reference sequence). The CDR3 region is CASSLSSGGLNEQFF. CDR3 DNA sequence: TGTGCCAGCAGCTTATCTAGCGGGGGACTAAATGAGCAGTTCTTC.